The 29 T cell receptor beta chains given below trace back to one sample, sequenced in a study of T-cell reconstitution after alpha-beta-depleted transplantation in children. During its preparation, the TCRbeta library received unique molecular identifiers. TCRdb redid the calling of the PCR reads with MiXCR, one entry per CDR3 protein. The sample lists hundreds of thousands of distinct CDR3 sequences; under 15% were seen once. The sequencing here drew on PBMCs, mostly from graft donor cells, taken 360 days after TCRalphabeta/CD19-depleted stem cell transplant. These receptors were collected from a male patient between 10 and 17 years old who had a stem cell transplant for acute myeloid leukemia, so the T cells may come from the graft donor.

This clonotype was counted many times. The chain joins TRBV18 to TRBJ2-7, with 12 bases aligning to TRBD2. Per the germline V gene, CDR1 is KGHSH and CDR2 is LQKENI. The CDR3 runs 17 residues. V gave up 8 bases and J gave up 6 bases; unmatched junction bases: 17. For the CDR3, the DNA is TGTGCCAGCCAACCGGGACTAGCGGGTACCCTAGGCGCCGAGCAGTACTTC. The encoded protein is CASQPGLAGTLGAEQYF.

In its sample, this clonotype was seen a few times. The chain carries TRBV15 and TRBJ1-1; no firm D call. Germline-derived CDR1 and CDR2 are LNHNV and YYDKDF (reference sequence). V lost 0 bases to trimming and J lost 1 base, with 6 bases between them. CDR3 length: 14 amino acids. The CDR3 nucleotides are TGTGCCACCAGCAGAGATGAGGGGAACACTGAAGCTTTCTTT. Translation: CATSRDEGNTEAFF.

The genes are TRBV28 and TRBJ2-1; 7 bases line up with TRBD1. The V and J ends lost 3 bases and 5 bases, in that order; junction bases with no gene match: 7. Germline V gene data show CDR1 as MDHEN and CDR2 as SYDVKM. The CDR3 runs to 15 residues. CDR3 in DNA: TGTGCCAGCAGTTTCAGGGGGAATTTCGACAATGAGCAGTTCTTC. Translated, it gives CASSFRGNFDNEQFF.

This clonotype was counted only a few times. CDR3 loop: CSAQGVRASGISYEQYF. CDR3 in DNA: TGCAGTGCTCAGGGGGTTAGGGCTAGCGGCATCTCCTACGAGCAGTACTTC. The V and J genes are TRBV20-1 and TRBJ2-7; D assignment may be TRBD1 or TRBD2 (7 bases each). The V end was cut by 5 bases, the J end by 0 bases, with 23 bases between. The germline CDR1 and CDR2 sequences are DFQATT and SNEGSKA (reference sequence). The CDR3 is 17 amino acids.

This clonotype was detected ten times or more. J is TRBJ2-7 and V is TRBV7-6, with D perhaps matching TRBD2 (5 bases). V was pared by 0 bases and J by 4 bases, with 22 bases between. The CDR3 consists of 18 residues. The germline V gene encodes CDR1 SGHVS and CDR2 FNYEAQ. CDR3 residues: CASSLAQTLWQAGYEQYF. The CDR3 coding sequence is TGTGCCAGCAGCTTAGCTCAGACTTTATGGCAGGCGGGTTACGAGCAGTACTTC.

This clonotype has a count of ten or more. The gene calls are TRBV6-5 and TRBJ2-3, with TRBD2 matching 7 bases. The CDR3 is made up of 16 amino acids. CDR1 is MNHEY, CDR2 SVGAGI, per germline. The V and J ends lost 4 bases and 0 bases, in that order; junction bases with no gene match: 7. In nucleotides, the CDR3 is TGTGCCAGCAGTTTGGGTTGGGGGGGAAGCACAGATACGCAGTATTTT. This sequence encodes CASSLGWGGSTDTQYF.

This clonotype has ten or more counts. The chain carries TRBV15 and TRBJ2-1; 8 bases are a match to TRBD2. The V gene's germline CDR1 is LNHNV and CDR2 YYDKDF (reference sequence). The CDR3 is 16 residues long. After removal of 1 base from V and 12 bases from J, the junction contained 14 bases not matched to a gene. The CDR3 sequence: CATSRGGRPLDRVQFF. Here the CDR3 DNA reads TGTGCCACCAGCAGAGGCGGGAGGCCCCTTGATCGTGTGCAGTTCTTC.

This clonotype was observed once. The CDR3 spells CACCFGLAGLDSSYNEQFF. The CDR3 DNA reads as TGTGCCTGCTGTTTCGGACTAGCGGGACTAGACAGCTCCTACAATGAGCAGTTCTTC. The J gene is TRBJ2-1, the V gene TRBV2, with 12 bases matching TRBD2. With V trimmed by 11 bases and J by 0 bases, 17 bases remained unmatched. From germline, CDR1 is SNHLY and CDR2 FYNNEI. The CDR3 has 19 amino acids.

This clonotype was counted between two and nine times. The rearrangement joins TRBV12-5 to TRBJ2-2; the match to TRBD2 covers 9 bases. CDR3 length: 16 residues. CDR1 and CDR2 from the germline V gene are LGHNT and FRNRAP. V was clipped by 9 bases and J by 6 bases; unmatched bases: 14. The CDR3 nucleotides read TGTGCTAGGTCGACTAGCGGAAAGGGGTGTCCCGGGGAGCTGTTTTTT. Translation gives CARSTSGKGCPGELFF. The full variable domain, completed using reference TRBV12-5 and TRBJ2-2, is DARVTQTPRHKVTEMGQEVTMRCQPILGHNTVFWYRQTMMQGLELLAYFRNRAPLDDSGMPKDRFSAEMPDATLATLKIQPSEPRDSAVYFCARSTSGKGCPGELFFGEGSRLTVL.

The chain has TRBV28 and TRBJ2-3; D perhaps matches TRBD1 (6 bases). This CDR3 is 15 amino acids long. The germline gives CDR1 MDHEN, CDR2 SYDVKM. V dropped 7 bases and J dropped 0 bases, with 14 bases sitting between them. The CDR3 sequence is CASTADSPSTDTQYF. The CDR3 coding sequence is TGTGCCAGCACCGCGGACAGTCCTAGCACAGATACGCAGTATTTT.

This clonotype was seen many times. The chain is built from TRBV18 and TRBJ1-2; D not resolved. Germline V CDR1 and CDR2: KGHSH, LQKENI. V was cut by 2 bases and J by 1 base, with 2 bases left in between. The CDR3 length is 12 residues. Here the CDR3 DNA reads TGTGCCAGCTCACCAGTTAACTATGGCTACACCTTC. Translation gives CASSPVNYGYTF.

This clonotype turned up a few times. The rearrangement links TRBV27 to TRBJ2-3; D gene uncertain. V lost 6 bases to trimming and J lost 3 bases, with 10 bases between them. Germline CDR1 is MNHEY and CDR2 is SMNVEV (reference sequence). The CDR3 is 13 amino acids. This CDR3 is CASSPHQTDTQYF. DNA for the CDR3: TGTGCCAGCAGCCCGCACCAGACAGATACGCAGTATTTT.

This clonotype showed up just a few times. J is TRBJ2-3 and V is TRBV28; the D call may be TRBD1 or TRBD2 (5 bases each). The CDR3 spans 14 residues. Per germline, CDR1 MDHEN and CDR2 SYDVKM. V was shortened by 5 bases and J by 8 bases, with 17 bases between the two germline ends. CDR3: CASSLPSLQGTQYF. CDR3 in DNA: TGTGCCAGCAGTCTCCCTAGCCTCCAGGGTACGCAGTATTTT. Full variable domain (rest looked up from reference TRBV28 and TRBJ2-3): DVKVTQSSRYLVKRTGEKVFLECVQDMDHENMFWYRQDPGLGLRLIYFSYDVKMKEKGDIPEGYSVSREKKERFSLILESASTNQTSMYLCASSLPSLQGTQYFGPGTRLTVL.

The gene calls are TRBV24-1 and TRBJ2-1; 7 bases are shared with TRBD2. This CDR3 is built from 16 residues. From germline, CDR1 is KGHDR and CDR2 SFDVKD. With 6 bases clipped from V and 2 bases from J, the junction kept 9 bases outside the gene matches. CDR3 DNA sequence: TGTGCCACCAGTTTTGGTAGCGGGTTACCCTACAATGAGCAGTTCTTC. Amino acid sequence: CATSFGSGLPYNEQFF.

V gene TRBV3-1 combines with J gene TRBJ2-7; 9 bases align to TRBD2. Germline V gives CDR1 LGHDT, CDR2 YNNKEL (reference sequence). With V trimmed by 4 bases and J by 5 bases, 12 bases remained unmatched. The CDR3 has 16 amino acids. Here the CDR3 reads CASSRVAGVRIDEQYF. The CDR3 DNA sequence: TGTGCCAGCAGCCGAGTAGCGGGAGTACGGATCGACGAGCAGTACTTC.

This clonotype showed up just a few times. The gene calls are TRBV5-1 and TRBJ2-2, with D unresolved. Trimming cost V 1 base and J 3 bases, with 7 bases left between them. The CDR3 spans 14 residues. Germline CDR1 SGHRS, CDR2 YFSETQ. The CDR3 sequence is CASSLNRYTGELFF. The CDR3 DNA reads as TGCGCCAGCAGCTTGAATCGGTACACCGGGGAGCTGTTTTTT.

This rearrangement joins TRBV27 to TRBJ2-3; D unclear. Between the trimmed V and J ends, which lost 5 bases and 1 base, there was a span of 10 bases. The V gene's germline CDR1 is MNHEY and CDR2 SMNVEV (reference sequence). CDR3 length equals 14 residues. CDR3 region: CASSRIDGTDTQYF. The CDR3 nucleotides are TGTGCCAGCAGTCGGATAGACGGCACAGATACGCAGTATTTT.

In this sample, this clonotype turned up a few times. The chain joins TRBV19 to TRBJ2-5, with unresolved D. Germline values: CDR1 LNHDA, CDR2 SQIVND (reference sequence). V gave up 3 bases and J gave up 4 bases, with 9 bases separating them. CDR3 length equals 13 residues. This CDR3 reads CASSIGMTETQYF. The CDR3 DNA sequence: TGTGCCAGTAGTATCGGAATGACAGAGACCCAGTACTTC.

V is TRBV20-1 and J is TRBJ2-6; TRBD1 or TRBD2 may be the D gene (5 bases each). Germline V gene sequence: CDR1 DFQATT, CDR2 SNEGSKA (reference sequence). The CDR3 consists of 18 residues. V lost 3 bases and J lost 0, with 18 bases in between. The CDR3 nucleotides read TGCAGTGCTAGGCCCCCGGGGCTTGCCGTCTCTGGGGCCAACGTCCTGACTTTC. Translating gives CSARPPGLAVSGANVLTF.

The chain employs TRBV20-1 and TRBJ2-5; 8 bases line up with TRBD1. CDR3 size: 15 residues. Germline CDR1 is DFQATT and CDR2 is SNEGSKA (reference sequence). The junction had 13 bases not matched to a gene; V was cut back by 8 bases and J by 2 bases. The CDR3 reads CSLRGQGLGQETQYF. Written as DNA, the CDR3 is TGCAGTCTCAGGGGGCAGGGGCTCGGACAAGAGACCCAGTACTTC.

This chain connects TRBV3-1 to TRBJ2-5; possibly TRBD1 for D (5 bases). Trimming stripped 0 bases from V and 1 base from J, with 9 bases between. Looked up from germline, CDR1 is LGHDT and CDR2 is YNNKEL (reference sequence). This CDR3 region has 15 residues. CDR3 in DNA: TGTGCCAGCAGCCAAGATGGGGCAGTCCAAGAGACCCAGTACTTC. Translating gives CASSQDGAVQETQYF.

The CDR3 bases are TGTGCCAGCTCACCACCGGCTAGCGGCTGGTACAATGAGCAGTTCTTC. This sequence encodes CASSPPASGWYNEQFF. The chain combines TRBV18 with TRBJ2-1; 7 bases are shared with TRBD2. This CDR3 is built from 16 residues. After removal of 0 bases from V and 4 bases from J, the junction contained 6 bases not matched to a gene. CDR1 is KGHSH and CDR2 is LQKENI in the germline V gene.

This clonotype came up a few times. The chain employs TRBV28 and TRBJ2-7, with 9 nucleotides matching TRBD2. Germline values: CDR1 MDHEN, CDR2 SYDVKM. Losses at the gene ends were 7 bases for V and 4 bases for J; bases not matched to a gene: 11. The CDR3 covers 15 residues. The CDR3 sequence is CASTPRREGYYEQYF. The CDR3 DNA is TGTGCCAGCACCCCCCGGCGGGAGGGTTATTACGAGCAGTACTTC.

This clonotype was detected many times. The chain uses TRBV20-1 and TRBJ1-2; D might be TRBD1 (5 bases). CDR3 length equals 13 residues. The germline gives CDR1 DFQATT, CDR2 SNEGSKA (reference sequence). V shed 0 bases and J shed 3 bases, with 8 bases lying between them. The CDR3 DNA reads TGCAGTGCTAGAGATCCCAGGGACTATGGCTACACCTTC. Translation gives CSARDPRDYGYTF.

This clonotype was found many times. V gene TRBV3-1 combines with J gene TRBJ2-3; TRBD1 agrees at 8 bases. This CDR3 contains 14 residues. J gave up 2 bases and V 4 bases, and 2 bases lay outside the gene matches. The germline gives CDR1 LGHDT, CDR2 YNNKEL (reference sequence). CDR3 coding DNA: TGTGCCAGCAGCCGGACAGGGCCCACAGATACGCAGTATTTT. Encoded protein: CASSRTGPTDTQYF.

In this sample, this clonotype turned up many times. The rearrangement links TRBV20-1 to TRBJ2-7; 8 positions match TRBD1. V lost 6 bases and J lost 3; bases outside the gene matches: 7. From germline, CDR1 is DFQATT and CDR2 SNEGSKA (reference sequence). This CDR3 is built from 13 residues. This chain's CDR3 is CSATRTGNYEQYF. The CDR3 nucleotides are TGCAGTGCCACCCGGACAGGGAACTACGAGCAGTACTTC.

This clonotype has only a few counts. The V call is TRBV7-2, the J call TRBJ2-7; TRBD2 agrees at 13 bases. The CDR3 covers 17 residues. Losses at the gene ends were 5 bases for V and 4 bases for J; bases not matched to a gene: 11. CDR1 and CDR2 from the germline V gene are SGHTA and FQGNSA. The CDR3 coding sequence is TGTGCCAGCAGCCAAGGACTAGCGGGAGTTAGATATTACGAGCAGTACTTC. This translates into CASSQGLAGVRYYEQYF.

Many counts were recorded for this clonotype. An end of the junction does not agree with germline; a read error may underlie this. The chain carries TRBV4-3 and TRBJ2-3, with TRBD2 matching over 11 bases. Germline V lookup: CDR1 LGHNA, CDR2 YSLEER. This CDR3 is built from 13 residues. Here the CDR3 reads CASSLLLAGVPDF. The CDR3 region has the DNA TGCGCCAGCAGTCTCCTACTAGCGGGAGTCCCGGATTTT.

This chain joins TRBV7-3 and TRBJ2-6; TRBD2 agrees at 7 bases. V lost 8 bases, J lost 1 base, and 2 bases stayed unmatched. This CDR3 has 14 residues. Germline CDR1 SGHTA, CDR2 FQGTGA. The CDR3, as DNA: TGTGCCAGCCGGGGAGGGTCTGGGGCCAACGTCCTGACTTTC. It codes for CASRGGSGANVLTF.